Below, one T cell receptor (beta chain) is given with its context. This clonotype was observed at least ten times. The specificity of this receptor is unknown. Per-base quality was not reported, and no clone a single base away is much larger than it. This record belongs to a study of response to subunit inactivated influenza vaccine listed by TCRdb under 2018. The study in broad terms: Deep quantitative T cell receptor repertoire profiling was used in the study to track responses to a trivalent subunit inactivated influenza vaccine.

Library method: RT-PCR. Sequencing instrument: Illumina HiSeq 2500. TCRdb took the public reads, trimmed them with fastp at Q25, ran MiXCR for clone calling and kept in-frame beta chains. Here each entry gathers all rows of one CDR3 protein and keeps the most common genes and DNA. The sample contains approximately 520,000 distinct CDR3 sequences, roughly 25% of them found a single time. The ten top clones hold 1.5% to 2% of the sample. The full study reports these points: The authors proposed that each seasonal influenza vaccination may bring in only a limited number of new T cells.

From the germline V gene, CDR1 is ENHRY and CDR2 is SYGVKD. From its cysteine to its phenylalanine, the CDR3 spans 15 amino acids. CDR3 DNA only is kept here, 45 bases in frame from base 1. Trimming at the junction amounts to 10 bases on V and 7 bases on J, and the germline ends lie 22 bases apart. The source is a man in his fifties who received an inactivated influenza vaccine. Donor details come from another sample of the same person, matched by shared clones. Source: CD4+ T cells sorted from PBMCs, taken 5 days after vaccination. The rearrangement joined TRBV10-3 to TRBJ2-2; possibly the D gene is TRBD2, per 5 matching bases. The nucleotide sequence reads TGTGCCAACTCCCAACAACTAGGACCCTTCGGGGAGCTGTTTTTT. This gives the protein CANSQQLGPFGELFF.